The 4 T cell receptor beta chains presented below share a single source sample, sequenced in a study of T-cell memory formation after mild COVID-19. TCRdb fed the 5' RACE reads into MiXCR, producing one record per CDR3 protein. The table shows around 530,000 distinct CDR3 sequences, with less than 25% occurring only once. Sequencing was done on a sample of PBMCs or a T cell subset sorted from them (not recorded which). The receptors were gathered from an adult woman who had mild COVID-19 (a few samples of this study predate the infection). Cell type and time point are not known.

This clonotype was observed a few times. V is TRBV29-1 and J is TRBJ2-7; D perhaps matches TRBD2 (6 bases). CDR3 size: 13 residues. Germline V gene lookup returns CDR1 SQVTM and CDR2 ANQGSEA. V dropped 5 bases and J dropped 2 bases, with 13 bases sitting between them. CDR3 loop: CSVLGGNTYEQYF. Here the CDR3 DNA reads TGCAGCGTTTTGGGGGGAAATACCTACGAGCAGTACTTC.

This clonotype was seen only a few times. The chain combines TRBV18 with TRBJ2-6; TRBD1 aligns across 8 bases. V shed 4 bases, J shed 2 bases, and the junction held 10 bases outside the gene matches. The CDR3 spans 18 residues. Germline assignment: CDR1 KGHSH and CDR2 LQKENI. The CDR3 nucleotides read TGTGCCAGCTCACTACAAAGTTGGACAGGGCCTGGGGCCAACGTCCTGACTTTC. Translating it yields CASSLQSWTGPGANVLTF. The full variable domain, rest sourced from reference TRBV18 and TRBJ2-6, is NAGVMQNPRHLVRRRGQEARLRCSPMKGHSHVYWYRQLPEEGLKFMVYLQKENIIDESGMPKERFSAEFPKEGPSILRIQQVVRGDSAAYFCASSLQSWTGPGANVLTFGAGSRLTVL.

This clonotype appeared a few times. This chain joins TRBV5-5 and TRBJ2-4, with D uncertain. V was trimmed by 2 bases and J by 0 bases, leaving 9 bases between them. The CDR3 is made up of 15 amino acids. Germline CDR1 is SGHKS and CDR2 is YYEKEE (reference sequence). CDR3 DNA: TGTGCCAGCAGCTTAACAGTCCTAGCCAAAAACATTCAGTACTTC. Translation gives CASSLTVLAKNIQYF.

This clonotype has more than one count but fewer than ten. The J gene is TRBJ2-3, the V gene TRBV28; maybe TRBD2 (5 bases). V was pared by 3 bases and J by 5 bases, with 27 bases between. The CDR3 loop spans 19 amino acids. The germline gives CDR1 MDHEN, CDR2 SYDVKM. The CDR3 region has the DNA TGTGCCAGCAGTTTCACAACCCTGAGTCGGACCTTCGGGGAAGATACGCAGTATTTT. Translating it yields CASSFTTLSRTFGEDTQYF.